This section outlines one TCR beta chain sequence together with its context. Its specificity is not known. V was pared by 6 bases and J by 11 bases, with 22 bases between. Germline-derived CDR1 and CDR2 are MNHNY and SVGAGI (reference sequence). This CDR3 region has 14 residues. Primers: 60 V beta forward and 13 J beta reverse. Using immunoSEQ multiplex PCR, the repertoire was profiled, and TCRdb retains in-frame clones only, with some absent. The sample records under 35,000 clones, 90% being singletons. The source of the sample is a study of glioma-infiltrating T cells after dendritic cell vaccination. Overall study results and limits: Longer survival after dendritic cell vaccination followed higher pretreatment TIL content.

This material consisted of blood, taken before dendritic cell vaccination. The V gene is TRBV6-6, the J gene TRBJ1-1; the D gene is possibly TRBD1 (5 bases). The receptor comes from a human donor with glioblastoma. The CDR3 sequence: CASRQGSPGVGAFF. The DNA of the CDR3 is TGTGCCAGCAGGCAAGGCTCCCCGGGGGTGGGGGCTTTCTTT.